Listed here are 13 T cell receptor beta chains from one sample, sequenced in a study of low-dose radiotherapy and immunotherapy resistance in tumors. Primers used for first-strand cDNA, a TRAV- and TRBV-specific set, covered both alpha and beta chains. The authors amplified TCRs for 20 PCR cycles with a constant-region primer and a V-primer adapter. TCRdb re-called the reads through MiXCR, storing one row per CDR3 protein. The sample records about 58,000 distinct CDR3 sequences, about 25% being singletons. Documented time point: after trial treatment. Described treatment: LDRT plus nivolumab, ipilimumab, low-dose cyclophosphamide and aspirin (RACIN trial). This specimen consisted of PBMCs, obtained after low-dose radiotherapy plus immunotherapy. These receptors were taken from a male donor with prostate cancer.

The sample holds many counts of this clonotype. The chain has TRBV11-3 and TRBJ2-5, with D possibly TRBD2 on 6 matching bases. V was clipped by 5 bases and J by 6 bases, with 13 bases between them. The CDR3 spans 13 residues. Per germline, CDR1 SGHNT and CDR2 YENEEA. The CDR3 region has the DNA TGTGCCAGCAGCCTCGGGGACTCGAAGACCCAGTACTTC. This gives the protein CASSLGDSKTQYF.

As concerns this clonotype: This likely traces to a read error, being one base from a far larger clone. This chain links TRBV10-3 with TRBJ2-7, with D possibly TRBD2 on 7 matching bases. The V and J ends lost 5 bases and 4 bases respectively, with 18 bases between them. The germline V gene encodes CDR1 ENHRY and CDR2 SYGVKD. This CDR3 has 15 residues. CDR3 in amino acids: CAISPRGGGLYEQYF. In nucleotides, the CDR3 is TGTGCCATCAGTCCCCGGGGAGGGGGGCTATACGAGCAGTACTTC.

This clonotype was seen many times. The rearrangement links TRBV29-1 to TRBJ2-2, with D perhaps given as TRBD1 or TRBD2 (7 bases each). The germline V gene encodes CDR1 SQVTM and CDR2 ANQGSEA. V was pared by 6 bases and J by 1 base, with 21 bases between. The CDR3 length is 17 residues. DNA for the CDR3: TGCAGCGTGGGGGGGACAGCCGGCTTGAGGAACACCGGGGAGCTGTTTTTT. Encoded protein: CSVGGTAGLRNTGELFF.

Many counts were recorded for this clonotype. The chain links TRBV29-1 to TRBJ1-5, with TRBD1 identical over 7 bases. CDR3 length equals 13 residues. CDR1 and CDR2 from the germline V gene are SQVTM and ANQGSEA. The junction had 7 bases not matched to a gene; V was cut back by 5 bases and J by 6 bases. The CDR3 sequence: CSVQTGRGQPQHF. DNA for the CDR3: TGCAGCGTTCAGACAGGGAGGGGTCAGCCCCAGCATTTT. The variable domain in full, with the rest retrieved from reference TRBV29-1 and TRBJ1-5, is SAVISQKPSRDICQRGTSLTIQCQVDSQVTMMFWYRQQPGQSLTLIATANQGSEATYESGFVIDKFPISRPNLTFSTLTVSNMSPEDSSIYLCSVQTGRGQPQHFGDGTRLSIL.

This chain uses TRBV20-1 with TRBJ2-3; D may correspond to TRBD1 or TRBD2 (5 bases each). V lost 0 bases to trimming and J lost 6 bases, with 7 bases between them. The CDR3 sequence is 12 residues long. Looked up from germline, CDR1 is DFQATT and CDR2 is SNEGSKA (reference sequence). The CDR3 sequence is CSARDGTDTQYF. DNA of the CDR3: TGCAGTGCTAGAGATGGGACGGATACGCAGTATTTT.

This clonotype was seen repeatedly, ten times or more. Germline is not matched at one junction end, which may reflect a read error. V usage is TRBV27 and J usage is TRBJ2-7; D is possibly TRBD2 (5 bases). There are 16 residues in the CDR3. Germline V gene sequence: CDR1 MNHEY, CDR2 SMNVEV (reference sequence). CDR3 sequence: CASSSVGLGSFDEQYF. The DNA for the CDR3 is TGTGCAAGCAGTAGCGTGGGGTTAGGATCTTTCGACGAGCAGTACTTC.

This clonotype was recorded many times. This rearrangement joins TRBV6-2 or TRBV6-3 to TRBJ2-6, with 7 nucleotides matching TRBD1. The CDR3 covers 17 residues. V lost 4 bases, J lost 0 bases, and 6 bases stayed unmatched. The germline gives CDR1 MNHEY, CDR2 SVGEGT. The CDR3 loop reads CASSSLAGGSGANVLTF. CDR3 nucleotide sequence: TGTGCCAGCAGTTCCTTGGCAGGGGGCTCTGGGGCCAACGTCCTGACTTTC.

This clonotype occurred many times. The CDR3 bases are TGTGCCAGTATCCCGGGACAGAACTCCTACAATGAGCAGTTCTTC. This encodes CASIPGQNSYNEQFF. The rearrangement links TRBV19 to TRBJ2-1; 7 nucleotides agree with TRBD1. The germline gives CDR1 LNHDA, CDR2 SQIVND (reference sequence). This CDR3 contains 15 residues. The junction had 6 bases not matched to a gene; V was cut back by 7 bases and J by 0 bases.

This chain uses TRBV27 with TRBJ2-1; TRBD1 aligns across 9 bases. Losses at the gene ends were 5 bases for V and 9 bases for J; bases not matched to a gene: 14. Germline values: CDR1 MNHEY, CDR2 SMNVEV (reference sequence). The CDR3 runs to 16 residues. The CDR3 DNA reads TGTGCCAGCAGTCGAACACCGGGACAGGGTAATTTTGAGCAGTTCTTC. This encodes CASSRTPGQGNFEQFF.

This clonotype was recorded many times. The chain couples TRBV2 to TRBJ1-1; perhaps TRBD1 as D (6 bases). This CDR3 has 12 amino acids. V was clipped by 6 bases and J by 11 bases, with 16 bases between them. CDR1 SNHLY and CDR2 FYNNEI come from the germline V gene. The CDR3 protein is CASRTSRGHAFF. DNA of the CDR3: TGTGCCAGCAGAACTTCCAGGGGTCATGCTTTCTTT.

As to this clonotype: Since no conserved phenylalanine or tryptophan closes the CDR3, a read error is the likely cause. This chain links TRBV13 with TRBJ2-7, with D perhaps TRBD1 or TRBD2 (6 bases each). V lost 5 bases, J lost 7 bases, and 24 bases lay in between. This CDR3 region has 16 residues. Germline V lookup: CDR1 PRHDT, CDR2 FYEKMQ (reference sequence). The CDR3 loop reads CASSPRGRKDYNEQYL. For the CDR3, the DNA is TGTGCCAGCAGCCCCCGGGGGCGGAAGGACTACAATGAGCAGTACTTA.

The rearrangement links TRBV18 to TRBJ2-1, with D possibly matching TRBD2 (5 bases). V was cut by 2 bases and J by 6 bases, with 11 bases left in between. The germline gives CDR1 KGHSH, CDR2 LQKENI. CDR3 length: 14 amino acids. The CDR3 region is CASSPNLAGNEQFF. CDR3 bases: TGTGCCAGCTCACCAAACCTAGCTGGCAATGAGCAGTTCTTC.

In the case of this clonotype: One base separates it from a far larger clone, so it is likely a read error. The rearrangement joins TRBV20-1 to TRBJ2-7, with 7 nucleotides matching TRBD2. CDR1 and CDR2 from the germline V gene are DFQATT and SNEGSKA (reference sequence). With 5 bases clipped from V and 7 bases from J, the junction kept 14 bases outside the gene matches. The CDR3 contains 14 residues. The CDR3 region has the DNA TGCAGTGCTGAGAGGCTAGCGGCCTACAATGAGCAGTACTTC. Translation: CSAERLAAYNEQYF.